A selection of T cell receptor beta chains follows, all from one sample in a study of PD-1 blockade in mismatch repair-deficient tumors. Libraries were prepared by immunoSEQ multiplex PCR; TCRdb keeps only in-frame clonotypes and omits some of them. Here the sample spans about 68,000 clones, about 72% being singletons. Sequenced here: peripheral blood, sampled 2 weeks after starting pembrolizumab. These receptors were collected from an adult with mismatch repair-deficient cancer. Each CDR3 is given with its conserved first and last residue. Size is omitted from some rows. Given values are once, few, many or a class for expanded clones.

size: .; V: TRBV15; CDR3: CATSRDRGYEQYF
size: .; V: TRBV11-3; CDR3: CASSSSGSRSTDTQYF
size: once; V: TRBV28; CDR3: CASSGAGSRDSYNEQFF
size: .; V: TRBV4-1; CDR3: CASSLGTGNAGNTIYF
size: .; V: TRBV15; CDR3: CATSSETGVPQPQHF
size: .; V: TRBV5-1; CDR3: CASSLGPHGEGTEAFF
size: .; V: TRBV5-5; CDR3: CASSRLAGGYEQYF
size: .; V: TRBV29-1; CDR3: CSVVLGWDQETQYF
size: few; V: TRBV10-3; CDR3: CAISEGGTKNIQYF
size: .; V: TRBV29-1; CDR3: CSVEEGLQVQETQYF
size: .; V: TRBV4-1; CDR3: CASSIPANYGYTF
size: .; V: TRBV5-1; CDR3: CASSPSLLFHNEQFF
size: .; V: TRBV5-1; CDR3: CASTFTGTGSYGYTF
size: .; V: TRBV7-2; CDR3: CASSQLAGNTDTQYF
size: .; V: TRBV11-2; CDR3: CASSLGRQDRGYTF
size: .; V: TRBV15; CDR3: CATSRVGGGYGYTF
size: .; V: TRBV11-3; CDR3: CASSLGYYNEQFF
size: once; V: TRBV11-2; CDR3: CASSPYVGAGVIHEQYF
size: .; V: TRBV9; CDR3: CASNSQQEGTSRYNEQFF
size: .; V: TRBV5-6; CDR3: CASSLLGPNTEAFF
size: few; V: TRBV7-2; CDR3: CASSWGLAGEQFF
size: .; V: TRBV19; CDR3: CASTDTQNNYGYTF
size: few; V: TRBV25-1; CDR3: CASRDSQEQFF
size: many; V: TRBV7-9; CDR3: CASSFLTGGNEKLFF
size: .; V: TRBV27; CDR3: CASSLLAGAPYEQYF
size: .; V: TRBV13; CDR3: CASSLGQRYEQYF
size: .; V: TRBV14; CDR3: CASSQGARSETQYF
size: .; V: TRBV7-6; CDR3: CASSPGQEKDYGYTF
size: .; V: TRBV19; CDR3: CASSPGGSPLYEQYF
size: .; V: TRBV5-5; CDR3: CASSSSTGELFF
size: .; V: TRBV15; CDR3: CATSRAETYEQYF
size: few; V: TRBV6-1; CDR3: CASSVSRRQGYSNQPQHF
size: once; V: TRBV12-2; CDR3: CASRLKGTADRKYGYTF
size: .; V: TRBV19; CDR3: CASSEGSGNIQYF
size: .; V: TRBV30; CDR3: CAWSVPWAGVGETQYF
size: few; V: TRBV10-1; CDR3: CASSETAAYEQYF
size: .; V: TRBV5-1; CDR3: CASSLVSGEQFF
size: .; V: TRBV2; CDR3: CASGSDTQYF
size: once; V: TRBV28; CDR3: CASSSSVEGYRKETQYF
size: .; V: TRBV10-3; CDR3: CASHSRDRGDNEQFF
size: .; V: TRBV4-1; CDR3: CASSQLTGQYTQYF
size: .; V: TRBV10-3; CDR3: CAISELAGGVYQETQYF
size: .; V: TRBV29-1; CDR3: CSVLEGPREQYF
size: .; V: TRBV27; CDR3: CASSMNRGAHTEAFF
size: .; V: TRBV2; CDR3: CASSGLLAGANNEQFF
size: .; V: TRBV19; CDR3: CASSINLPGGIRAFF
size: .; V: TRBV12-5; CDR3: CASGPLVGGTETQYF
size: .; V: TRBV28; CDR3: CASSLLRGLDNQPQHF
size: .; V: TRBV19; CDR3: CASSIGLGIPNQPQHF
size: .; V: TRBV19; CDR3: CASRQGGVTDTQYF
size: .; V: TRBV11-2; CDR3: CASSSQGPMNTEAFF
size: few; V: TRBV5-1; CDR3: CASSSSFGNTIYF
size: .; V: TRBV11-3; CDR3: CASSLAEDTEAFF
size: once; V: TRBV7-2; CDR3: CASGRDTGSYEQYF
size: .; V: TRBV5-1; CDR3: CASRLQTSTDTQYF
size: .; V: TRBV30; CDR3: CAWGQPGYEQYF
size: .; V: TRBV19; CDR3: CASKPRSGQSHGEQYF